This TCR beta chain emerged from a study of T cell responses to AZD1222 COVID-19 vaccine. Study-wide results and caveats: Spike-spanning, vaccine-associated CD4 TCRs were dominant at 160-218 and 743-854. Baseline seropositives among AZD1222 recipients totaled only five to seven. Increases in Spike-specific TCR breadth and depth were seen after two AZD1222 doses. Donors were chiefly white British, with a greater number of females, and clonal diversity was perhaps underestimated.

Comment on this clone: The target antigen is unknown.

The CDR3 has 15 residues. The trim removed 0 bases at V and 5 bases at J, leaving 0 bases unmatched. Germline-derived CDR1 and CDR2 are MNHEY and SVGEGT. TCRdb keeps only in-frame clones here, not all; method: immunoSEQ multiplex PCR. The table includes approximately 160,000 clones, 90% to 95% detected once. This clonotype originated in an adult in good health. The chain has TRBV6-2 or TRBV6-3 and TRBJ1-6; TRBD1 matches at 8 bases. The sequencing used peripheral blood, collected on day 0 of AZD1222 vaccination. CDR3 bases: TGTGCCAGCAGTTACTCGGGACAGGATAATTCACCCCTCCACTTT. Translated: CASSYSGQDNSPLHF.